These 21 T cell receptor beta chains were all obtained from the same sample, sequenced in a study of blood T cell repertoires in COVID-19. Profiled with immunoSEQ multiplex PCR; TCRdb holds only in-frame clones, not every one. The sample includes roughly 240,000 clones, about 87% of them seen just once. Sequencing was carried out using PBMCs or T cells enriched from blood (not recorded which). The receptors here all came from a man in his fifties or sixties who had been exposed to COVID-19.

The V gene is TRBV9, the J gene TRBJ2-1; TRBD2 matches at 7 bases. Per germline, CDR1 SGDLS and CDR2 YYNGEE. CDR3 size: 15 residues. V was clipped by 0 bases and J by 3 bases; unmatched bases: 3. The CDR3 DNA sequence: TGTGCCAGCAGCGTAGCAGCGGGGATCTACAATGAGCAGTTCTTC. It is translated as CASSVAAGIYNEQFF.

Note on this clone: This sample includes further DNA sequences coding for the same CDR3. The rearrangement joins TRBV9 to TRBJ1-3, with D uncertain. Germline CDR1 is SGDLS and CDR2 is YYNGEE. The V end was cut by 0 bases, the J end by 1 base, with 5 bases between. This CDR3 spans 14 amino acids. The CDR3 DNA is TGTGCCAGCAGCGTAGCCGTATCTGGAAACACCATATATTTT. This codes for CASSVAVSGNTIYF.

This clone was seen once. This chain joins TRBV6-6 and TRBJ2-5, with D possibly TRBD2 on 7 matching bases. The CDR3 has 14 residues. V shed 7 bases and J shed 5 bases, with 17 bases lying between them. CDR1 is MNHNY and CDR2 is SVGAGI in the germline V gene (reference sequence). DNA of the CDR3: TGTGCCAGCACACGGGGGGCCTTTGCCGAGACCCAGTACTTC. Its translation is CASTRGAFAETQYF.

J is TRBJ2-3 and V is TRBV29-1; tentatively, D is TRBD2 (6 bases). The CDR3 has 12 residues. With 2 bases removed from V and 8 bases from J, the gap between germline ends came to 11 bases. Germline CDR1 reads SQVTM; CDR2 reads ANQGSEA. The DNA for the CDR3 is TGCAGCGTTGAAATTGTGCGGGGTACGCAGTATTTT. Amino acids: CSVEIVRGTQYF.

The rearrangement uses TRBV12-3 or TRBV12-4 and TRBJ2-6; no clear D. Between the trimmed V and J ends, which lost 6 bases and 1 base, there was a span of 4 bases. The CDR3 is 13 residues long. CDR3 sequence (DNA): TGTGCCAGCAGGAGTTCTGGGGCCAACGTCCTGACTTTC. Encoded protein: CASRSSGANVLTF.

The rearrangement links TRBV7-3 to TRBJ2-5; the D gene is possibly TRBD1 (6 bases). CDR1 is SGHTA, CDR2 FQGTGA, per germline. V lost 5 bases and J lost 2, with 9 bases in between. The CDR3 spans 13 residues. In DNA form, the CDR3 reads TGTGCCAGCAGCCGAGGGGGTCAAGAGACCCAGTACTTC. Translating it yields CASSRGGQETQYF. The entire variable domain, with the rest obtained from reference TRBV7-3 and TRBJ2-5, is as follows: GAGVSQTPSNKVTEKGKYVELRCDPISGHTALYWYRQSLGQGPEFLIYFQGTGAADDSGLPNDRFFAVRPEGSVSTLKIQRTERGDSAVYLCASSRGGQETQYFGPGTRLLVL.

This clone was observed once. V is TRBV30 and J is TRBJ1-1; D uncertain. The CDR3 is 12 residues long. The germline CDR1 and CDR2 sequences are GTSNPN and SVGIG (reference sequence). Deletions cut 3 bases from V and 3 bases from J, with 8 bases between. The CDR3 protein is CAWSRLYTEAFF. CDR3 DNA: TGTGCCTGGAGCAGACTGTACACTGAAGCTTTCTTT.

This chain joins TRBV19 and TRBJ1-3; no firm D call. Trimming removed 3 bases from V and 1 base from J, with 10 bases in between. This CDR3 has 15 amino acids. The germline CDR1 and CDR2 sequences are LNHDA and SQIVND (reference sequence). The CDR3 DNA follows: TGTGCCAGTAGTATTTTGTCAGTTTCTGGAAACACCATATATTTT. It translates to CASSILSVSGNTIYF.

This clone was detected only a few times. The chain employs TRBV7-8 and TRBJ2-1; the match to TRBD1 covers 9 bases. CDR3 length equals 17 residues. Germline V gives CDR1 SGHVS, CDR2 FQNEAQ. With 3 bases clipped from V and 9 bases from J, the junction kept 15 bases outside the gene matches. The CDR3 DNA is TGTGCCAGCAGCTTCCCGCGAGATCAACAGGGGGCGCCTGAGCAGTTCTTC. Its translation: CASSFPRDQQGAPEQFF.

The chain employs TRBV27 and TRBJ2-6; 8 bases fit TRBD1. The CDR3 has 18 residues. CDR1 is MNHEY and CDR2 is SMNVEV in the germline V gene (reference sequence). The V and J ends lost 7 bases and 0 bases, in that order; junction bases with no gene match: 11. The chain's CDR3 is CASTLWGQVVSGANVLTF. The CDR3 DNA sequence: TGTGCCAGCACCCTATGGGGACAGGTGGTCTCTGGGGCCAACGTCCTGACTTTC.

This chain uses TRBV7-9 with TRBJ1-2; D uncertain. The germline CDR1 and CDR2 sequences are SEHNR and FQNEAQ (reference sequence). The CDR3 runs to 12 residues. Trimming took off 3 bases at V and 8 bases at J, with 10 bases between the two ends. The DNA for the CDR3 is TGTGCCAGCAGCTTGGGCGATGCGGGCTACACCTTC. Its translation: CASSLGDAGYTF.

The chain has TRBV28 and TRBJ1-1; D gene uncertain. Deletions cut 2 bases from V and 4 bases from J, with 11 bases between. In germline, CDR1 is MDHEN, CDR2 SYDVKM. The CDR3 sequence is 14 residues long. The CDR3 loop reads CASSLGRRGTEAFF. DNA of the CDR3: TGTGCCAGCAGTTTAGGGCGACGTGGCACTGAAGCTTTCTTT.

This clone was seen once. V usage is TRBV7-8 and J usage is TRBJ2-1, with 9 bases matching TRBD2. The trim removed 2 bases at V and 7 bases at J, leaving 6 bases unmatched. Germline V gene lookup returns CDR1 SGHVS and CDR2 FQNEAQ. CDR3 size: 15 residues. The chain's CDR3 is CASSLRAGGGNEQFF. The CDR3 DNA is TGTGCCAGCAGCTTAAGAGCGGGAGGTGGAAATGAGCAGTTCTTC.

V and J are TRBV28 and TRBJ1-5; the match to TRBD1 covers 10 bases. The CDR3 runs 17 residues. J lost 3 bases, V lost 5 bases, and 10 bases had no gene match. In germline, CDR1 is MDHEN, CDR2 SYDVKM. The CDR3 nucleotides are TGTGCCAGCAGTGGGGGACAGGGGCCGGGTTTCAATCAGCCCCAGCATTTT. Protein product: CASSGGQGPGFNQPQHF.

V gene TRBV11-2 combines with J gene TRBJ2-7; 12 bases fit TRBD2. V lost 5 bases and J lost 5; bases outside the gene matches: 7. The CDR3 length is 15 residues. Germline V lookup: CDR1 SGHAT, CDR2 FQNNGV. The CDR3 region has the DNA TGTGCCAGCAGCATACTAGCGGGGGGTATGAACGAGCAGTACTTC. Protein product: CASSILAGGMNEQYF.

This clone was found a few times. V gene TRBV18 combines with J gene TRBJ2-7; D not certain. The germline CDR1 and CDR2 sequences are KGHSH and LQKENI. The CDR3 covers 14 residues. V was pared by 3 bases and J by 7 bases, with 16 bases between. This chain's CDR3 is CASSPVLNPQEQYV. CDR3 nucleotide sequence: TGTGCCAGCTCACCCGTACTAAATCCCCAGGAGCAGTACGTC.

The V and J genes are TRBV5-5 and TRBJ2-7; the D is unclear. The CDR3 is made up of 12 amino acids. V lost 1 base, J lost 3 bases, and 5 bases lay in between. Germline CDR1 and CDR2: SGHKS and YYEKEE (reference sequence). The CDR3 coding sequence is TGTGCCAGCAGCTTGACGGGCTACGAGCAGTACTTC. This translates into CASSLTGYEQYF. Based on the CDR3 plus reference TRBV5-5 and TRBJ2-7, the full variable domain is DAGVTQSPTHLIKTRGQQVTLRCSPISGHKSVSWYQQVLGQGPQFIFQYYEKEERGRGNFPDRFSARQFPNYSSELNVNALLLGDSALYLCASSLTGYEQYFGPGTRLTVT.

CDR3 sequence reads: CASRGLAGVTETQYF. The DNA for the CDR3 is TGTGCCAGCAGGGGACTAGCGGGAGTAACAGAGACCCAGTACTTC. The J gene is TRBJ2-5, the V gene TRBV5-5; 14 positions match TRBD2. Germline trimming cut 5 bases from V and 4 bases from J; bases unmatched to any gene: 4. The germline V gene encodes CDR1 SGHKS and CDR2 YYEKEE (reference sequence). The CDR3 length is 15 residues.

As concerns this clone: The identical CDR3 is also encoded by other nucleotide sequences in the sample. The chain links TRBV30 to TRBJ1-1; no reliable D call. Germline CDR1 and CDR2: GTSNPN and SVGIG (reference sequence). The CDR3 runs to 13 residues. With 0 bases removed from V and 4 bases from J, the gap between germline ends came to 9 bases. CDR3 region: CAWSVLRGTEAFF. CDR3 sequence (DNA): TGTGCCTGGAGTGTACTGCGGGGCACTGAAGCTTTCTTT.

For this clone: The DNA is left out, because the CDR3 cannot be placed on it with certainty; the CDR3 is given as TCRdb lists it. The chain joins TRBV2 to TRBJ2-7; the table calls TRBD2, which could not be checked here. Germline values: CDR1 SNHLY, CDR2 FYNNEI. With termini counted, the CDR3 has 14 amino acids. CDR3 loop: CASILVADYYEQYV.

The chain is built from TRBV29-1 and TRBJ1-2; D possibly corresponds to TRBD1 (5 bases). The CDR3 extends over 14 amino acids. Germline V gene sequence: CDR1 SQVTM, CDR2 ANQGSEA. V lost 0 bases and J 8 bases, leaving 16 bases between the germline ends. The CDR3: CSVEDWEGVRGYTF. The CDR3 DNA sequence: TGCAGCGTTGAAGATTGGGAAGGGGTCAGAGGCTACACCTTC.